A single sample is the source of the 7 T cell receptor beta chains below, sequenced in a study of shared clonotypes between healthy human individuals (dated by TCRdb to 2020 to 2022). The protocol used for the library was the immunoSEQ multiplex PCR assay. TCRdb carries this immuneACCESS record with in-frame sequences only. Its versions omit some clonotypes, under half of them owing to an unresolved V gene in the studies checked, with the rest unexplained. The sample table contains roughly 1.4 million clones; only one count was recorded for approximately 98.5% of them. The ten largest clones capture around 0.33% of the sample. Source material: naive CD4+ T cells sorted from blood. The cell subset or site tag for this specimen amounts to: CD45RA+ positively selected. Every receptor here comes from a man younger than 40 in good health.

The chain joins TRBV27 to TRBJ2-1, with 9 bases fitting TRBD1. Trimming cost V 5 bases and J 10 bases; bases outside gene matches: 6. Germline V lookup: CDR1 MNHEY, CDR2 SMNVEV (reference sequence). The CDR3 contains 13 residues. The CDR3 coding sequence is TGTGCCAGCAGTACACAGGGGGCGGGGGAGCAGTTCTTC. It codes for CASSTQGAGEQFF.

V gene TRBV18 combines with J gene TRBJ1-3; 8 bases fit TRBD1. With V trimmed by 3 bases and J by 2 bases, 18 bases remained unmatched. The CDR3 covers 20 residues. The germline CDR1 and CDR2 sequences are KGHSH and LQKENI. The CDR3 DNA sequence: TGTGCCAGCTCACCCTTCTCCGGGGGCAGGGGGCATCGAGCTGGAAACACCATATATTTT. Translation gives CASSPFSGGRGHRAGNTIYF.

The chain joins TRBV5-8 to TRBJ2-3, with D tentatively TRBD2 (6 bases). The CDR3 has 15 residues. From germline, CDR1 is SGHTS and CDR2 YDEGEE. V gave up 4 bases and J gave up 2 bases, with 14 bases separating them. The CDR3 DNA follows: TGTGCCAGCAGCGCGAAGGGACTGAACACAGATACGCAGTATTTT. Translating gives CASSAKGLNTDTQYF.

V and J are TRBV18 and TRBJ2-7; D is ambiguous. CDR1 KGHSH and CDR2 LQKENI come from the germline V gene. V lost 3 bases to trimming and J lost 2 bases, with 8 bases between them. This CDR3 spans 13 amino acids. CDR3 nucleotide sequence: TGTGCCAGCTCACCTCCAGACACCTACGAGCAGTACTTC. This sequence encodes CASSPPDTYEQYF.

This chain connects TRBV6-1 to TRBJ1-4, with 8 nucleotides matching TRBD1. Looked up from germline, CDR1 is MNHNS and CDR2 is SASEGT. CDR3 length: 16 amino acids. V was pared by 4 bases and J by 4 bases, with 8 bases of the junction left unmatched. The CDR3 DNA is TGTGCCAGCAGTGGGGGAGACAGGGGCTTTAATGAAAAACTGTTTTTT. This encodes CASSGGDRGFNEKLFF.

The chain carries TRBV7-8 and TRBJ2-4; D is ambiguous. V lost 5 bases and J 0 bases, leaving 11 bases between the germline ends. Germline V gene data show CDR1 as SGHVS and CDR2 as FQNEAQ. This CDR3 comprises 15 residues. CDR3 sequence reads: CASSQTRLAKNIQYF. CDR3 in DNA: TGTGCCAGCAGCCAAACACGATTAGCCAAAAACATTCAGTACTTC.

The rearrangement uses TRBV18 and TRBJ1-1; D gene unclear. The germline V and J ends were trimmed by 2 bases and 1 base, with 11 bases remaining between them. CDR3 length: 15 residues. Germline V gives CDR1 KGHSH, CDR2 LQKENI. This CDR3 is CASSPAVESNTEAFF. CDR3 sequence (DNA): TGTGCCAGCTCACCAGCGGTTGAATCGAACACTGAAGCTTTCTTT.